This T cell receptor beta chain was found in a study of OX40 agonist ivuxolimab in advanced cancers. This CDR3 has 12 residues. Germline V CDR1 and CDR2: SGDLS, YYNGEE. This clone has only a few counts. The junction and the germline gene differ at one end; a read error may be behind it. Sequencing used immunoSEQ multiplex PCR; TCRdb keeps in-frame clones, though not all of them. The table includes approximately 25,000 clones, 65% to 85% detected once. The material was CD4+ or CD8+ T cells sorted from blood, obtained in a trial of the OX40 agonist ivuxolimab. The rearrangement joins TRBV9 to TRBJ1-2; weak D call: TRBD1 (5 bases). The TCR comes from an adult with an advanced solid tumor such as melanoma, head and neck, liver or kidney cancer. CDR3: CASSDDSLVGSF. DNA for the CDR3: TGTGCCAGCAGCGATGACAGCCTAGTGGGTTCCTTC.